The next 5 T cell receptor beta chains were all read from a single sample in a study of blood T cell repertoires in COVID-19. Using immunoSEQ multiplex PCR, the repertoire was profiled, and TCRdb retains in-frame clones only, with some absent. The table lists around 19,000 clones, 80% to 95% of them singletons. The sequencing input was peripheral blood. These TCRs come from a man between 65 and 79 years old with active COVID-19.

This chain uses TRBV4-3 with TRBJ2-1, with 8 nucleotides matching TRBD2. The V and J ends lost 5 bases and 1 base, in that order; junction bases with no gene match: 7. The CDR3 spans 16 residues. From germline, CDR1 is LGHNA and CDR2 YSLEER. CDR3 sequence reads: CASSSGAGGSYNEQFF. The DNA of the CDR3 is TGCGCCAGCAGCTCCGGGGCGGGAGGATCCTACAATGAGCAGTTCTTC.

J is TRBJ1-1 and V is TRBV7-9; TRBD1 matches at 8 bases. Germline-derived CDR1 and CDR2 are SEHNR and FQNEAQ (reference sequence). The CDR3 consists of 13 residues. The V and J ends lost 6 bases and 6 bases, in that order; junction bases with no gene match: 6. DNA of the CDR3: TGTGCCAGCAGGCCCGGACAGGGCCCTGAAGCTTTCTTT. Translation gives CASRPGQGPEAFF.

The gene calls are TRBV2 and TRBJ1-2; 8 nucleotides line up with TRBD1. The CDR3 runs to 14 residues. Losses at the gene ends were 4 bases for V and 7 bases for J; bases not matched to a gene: 8. Looked up from germline, CDR1 is SNHLY and CDR2 is FYNNEI. CDR3 sequence (DNA): TGTGCCAGCAGTGGAGAAACAGGGGGTGGTGGCTACACCTTC. Translation: CASSGETGGGGYTF.

The gene calls are TRBV5-4 and TRBJ1-2; tentative D call: TRBD1 (5 bases). V was clipped by 5 bases and J by 6 bases, with 14 bases between them. CDR3 size: 13 residues. CDR1 SGHNT and CDR2 YYREEE come from the germline V gene (reference sequence). The CDR3 sequence: CASRSGYEDGYTF. CDR3 DNA sequence: TGTGCCAGCAGATCAGGGTATGAAGATGGCTACACCTTC.

This chain connects TRBV11-3 to TRBJ2-1, with D possibly TRBD1 on 5 matching bases. V was cut by 4 bases and J by 7 bases, with 11 bases left in between. This CDR3 has 13 residues. The germline CDR1 and CDR2 sequences are SGHNT and YENEEA. DNA of the CDR3: TGTGCCAGCAGCTCTCGGGCAGGGAATGAGCAGTTCTTC. Its translation: CASSSRAGNEQFF.